This entry lists 18 T cell receptor beta chains sequenced from one sample in a study of shared clonotypes between healthy human individuals (dated by TCRdb to 2020 to 2022). Library preparation employed the immunoSEQ multiplex PCR assay. TCRdb took this table from immuneACCESS and kept in-frame rearrangements with V and J called. Such tables lack part of the clones; where checked against another copy, unresolved V genes explain under half of the gap, and the rest is unexplained. The sample table shows about 1 million clones, and roughly 80% are seen once. The top ten hold around 1.5% of the sample. The specimen sequenced was memory CD4+ T cells sorted from blood. This sample's cell subset or site label indicates: CD45RA-negative fraction. Source of these receptors: a man between 18 and 29 years old in good health.

This clone was recorded a few times. The chain has TRBV7-2 and TRBJ1-2; 8 bases align to TRBD1. CDR3 length: 13 amino acids. Trimming removed 5 bases from V and 8 bases from J; junction bases left unmatched: 7. Germline V gives CDR1 SGHTA, CDR2 FQGNSA. The CDR3, as DNA: TGTGCCAGCAGCCAGGACAGGGTGCGGGGCTACACCTTC. It is translated as CASSQDRVRGYTF.

This chain links TRBV5-1 with TRBJ2-2; weak D call: TRBD1 (6 bases). The germline V and J ends were trimmed by 2 bases and 4 bases, with 18 bases remaining between them. The CDR3 runs to 17 residues. CDR1 SGHRS and CDR2 YFSETQ come from the germline V gene. The DNA for the CDR3 is TGCGCCAGCAGCTTTAGGGGGAAGTCGTTTCCCACCGGGGAGCTGTTTTTT. Protein product: CASSFRGKSFPTGELFF.

The chain links TRBV7-2 to TRBJ2-2, with TRBD2 matching over 8 bases. Germline loops: CDR1 SGHTA, CDR2 FQGNSA. The trim removed 2 bases at V and 7 bases at J, leaving 9 bases unmatched. The CDR3 covers 16 residues. CDR3 DNA sequence: TGTGCCAGCAGCTTAAGCGGGAGCGCCGTCGGCGGGGAGCTGTTTTTT. It translates to CASSLSGSAVGGELFF.

The chain has TRBV30 and TRBJ2-2; D is undetermined. Trimming pared 5 bases from V and 1 base from J, leaving 8 bases between. The length of the CDR3 is 13 residues. CDR1 is GTSNPN, CDR2 SVGIG, per germline (reference sequence). The CDR3 nucleotides read TGTGCCTGGGGCGACTGGAACACCGGGGAGCTGTTTTTT. This encodes CAWGDWNTGELFF. The complete variable domain, with remaining parts taken from reference TRBV30 and TRBJ2-2, reads SQTIHQWPATLVQPVGSPLSLECTVEGTSNPNLYWYRQAAGRGLQLLFYSVGIGQISSEVPQNLSASRPQDRQFILSSKKLLLSDSGFYLCAWGDWNTGELFFGEGSRLTVL.

The rearrangement joins TRBV7-2 to TRBJ2-5; 14 nucleotides align to TRBD2. This CDR3 is built from 18 residues. CDR1 is SGHTA, CDR2 FQGNSA, per germline. V lost 8 bases to trimming and J lost 5 bases; unmatched junction nucleotides: 16. The CDR3 DNA reads as TGTGCCAGCGCCCCTTCCGGGACTAGCGGGAGATCTCCGGAGACCCAGTACTTC. Protein: CASAPSGTSGRSPETQYF.

CDR3 in DNA: TGTGCCAGCAGTTTCCTTCAAAGCAACACTGAAGCTTTCTTT. Translation gives CASSFLQSNTEAFF. The rearrangement uses TRBV2 and TRBJ1-1; the D is unclear. CDR3 size: 14 residues. Trimming removed 5 bases from V and 2 bases from J, with 12 bases in between. Germline lookup yields CDR1 SNHLY and CDR2 FYNNEI. Full variable domain (rest looked up from reference TRBV2 and TRBJ1-1): EPEVTQTPSHQVTQMGQEVILRCVPISNHLYFYWYRQILGQKVEFLVSFYNNEISEKSEIFDDQFSVERPDGSNFTLKIRSTKLEDSAMYFCASSFLQSNTEAFFGQGTRLTVV.

This rearrangement joins TRBV29-1 to TRBJ2-3; D gene uncertain. Trimming left V 3 bases short and J 0 bases short, with 10 bases between. The CDR3 extends over 14 amino acids. Germline values: CDR1 SQVTM, CDR2 ANQGSEA. CDR3 region: CSVEKGSSTDTQYF. The CDR3 DNA follows: TGCAGCGTTGAGAAAGGGTCGAGCACAGATACGCAGTATTTT.

The chain combines TRBV18 with TRBJ1-5; possibly TRBD1 for D (6 bases). V was clipped by 6 bases and J by 0 bases, with 9 bases between them. Germline CDR1 and CDR2: KGHSH and LQKENI. The CDR3 totals 14 residues. The CDR3 nucleotides read TGTGCCAGCTCGCAGGGGAATAGCAATCAGCCCCAGCATTTT. Translating gives CASSQGNSNQPQHF.

The V gene is TRBV5-1, the J gene TRBJ1-3; 9 bases are a match to TRBD1. Trimming removed 0 bases from V and 4 bases from J; junction bases left unmatched: 5. Per germline, CDR1 SGHRS and CDR2 YFSETQ. The CDR3 extends over 16 amino acids. CDR3 loop: CASSLVAGQGGNTIYF. In nucleotides, the CDR3 is TGCGCCAGCAGCTTGGTTGCCGGACAGGGGGGAAACACCATATATTTT.

This clone came up a few times. The chain recombines TRBV6-1 with TRBJ1-1, with D maybe TRBD1 (5 bases). This CDR3 region has 14 residues. Trimming took 6 bases from V and 1 from J, leaving 12 bases between them. Germline V gene lookup returns CDR1 MNHNS and CDR2 SASEGT. CDR3 region: CASRRSGTNTEAFF. CDR3 in DNA: TGTGCCAGCAGAAGATCCGGGACGAACACTGAAGCTTTCTTT.

This clone showed up just once. This sequence joins TRBV7-8 and TRBJ1-3, with 7 bases fitting TRBD1. V lost 4 bases to trimming and J lost 2 bases; unmatched junction nucleotides: 11. The CDR3 consists of 17 residues. Germline CDR1 SGHVS, CDR2 FQNEAQ. The CDR3 region is CASSSRPGGAAGNTIYF. For the CDR3, the DNA is TGTGCCAGCAGCTCCCGCCCAGGGGGGGCGGCTGGAAACACCATATATTTT.

Here the CDR3 reads CASSWGSGDTQYF. Written as DNA, the CDR3 is TGTGCCAGCTCATGGGGTTCCGGAGATACGCAGTATTTT. This rearrangement joins TRBV18 to TRBJ2-3; D is undetermined. V shed 5 bases and J shed 5 bases, with 11 bases lying between them. There are 13 residues in the CDR3. Germline loops: CDR1 KGHSH, CDR2 LQKENI. The full variable domain, rest sourced from reference TRBV18 and TRBJ2-3, is NAGVMQNPRHLVRRRGQEARLRCSPMKGHSHVYWYRQLPEEGLKFMVYLQKENIIDESGMPKERFSAEFPKEGPSILRIQQVVRGDSAAYFCASSWGSGDTQYFGPGTRLTVL.

The genes are TRBV7-8 and TRBJ1-1; 8 nucleotides match TRBD1. Germline V CDR1 and CDR2: SGHVS, FQNEAQ. The CDR3 totals 14 residues. The junction had 8 bases not matched to a gene; V was cut back by 5 bases and J by 6 bases. CDR3 sequence reads: CASSPGQGYAEAFF. In DNA, the CDR3 is TGTGCCAGCAGCCCAGGACAGGGATACGCTGAAGCTTTCTTT.

The V and J genes are TRBV10-3 and TRBJ2-1; TRBD2 agrees at 10 bases. With 8 bases clipped from V and 6 bases from J, the junction kept 7 bases outside the gene matches. Germline V lookup: CDR1 ENHRY, CDR2 SYGVKD. CDR3 length: 14 residues. CDR3: CAIGRGTSANEQFF. In DNA, the CDR3 is TGTGCCATCGGCCGCGGGACTAGCGCCAATGAGCAGTTCTTC.

The chain recombines TRBV19 with TRBJ2-1; D is unresolved. Per the germline V gene, CDR1 is LNHDA and CDR2 is SQIVND (reference sequence). The length of the CDR3 is 13 residues. V was cut by 9 bases and J by 3 bases, with 12 bases left in between. The CDR3 DNA follows: TGTGCCAGCCGTTTGAACAGCTACAATGAGCAGTTCTTC. It codes for CASRLNSYNEQFF. Combining the CDR3 with reference TRBV19 and TRBJ2-1 gives the whole variable domain DGGITQSPKYLFRKEGQNVTLSCEQNLNHDAMYWYRQDPGQGLRLIYYSQIVNDFQKGDIAEGYSVSREKKESFPLTVTSAQKNPTAFYLCASRLNSYNEQFFGPGTRLTVL.

V and J are TRBV2 and TRBJ2-5; D gene unclear. This CDR3 has 16 residues. Trimming shortened V by 0 bases and J by 1 base, and 12 bases separated the two germline ends. Per the germline V gene, CDR1 is SNHLY and CDR2 is FYNNEI. CDR3 residues: CASSEAIARAQETQYF. CDR3 sequence (DNA): TGTGCCAGCAGTGAAGCTATCGCGCGAGCCCAAGAGACCCAGTACTTC.

The chain couples TRBV19 to TRBJ2-5, with TRBD2 matching 7 bases. The ends lost 9 bases at V and 5 bases at J; junction bases unmatched: 9. Germline CDR1 LNHDA, CDR2 SQIVND (reference sequence). The CDR3 is 13 amino acids. The CDR3 nucleotides read TGTGCCAGCAACCCGAGGGGAGGGGAGACCCAGTACTTC. As protein: CASNPRGGETQYF.

This chain links TRBV7-3 with TRBJ1-1, with no clear D. The length of the CDR3 is 11 residues. The V gene lost 1 base and the J gene lost 6 bases, with 3 bases spanning the gap. Germline CDR1 is SGHTA and CDR2 is FQGTGA. CDR3 sequence: CASSLSPEAFF. CDR3 coding DNA: TGTGCCAGCAGCTTAAGCCCTGAAGCTTTCTTT. The variable domain in full, with the rest retrieved from reference TRBV7-3 and TRBJ1-1, is GAGVSQTPSNKVTEKGKYVELRCDPISGHTALYWYRQSLGQGPEFLIYFQGTGAADDSGLPNDRFFAVRPEGSVSTLKIQRTERGDSAVYLCASSLSPEAFFGQGTRLTVV.